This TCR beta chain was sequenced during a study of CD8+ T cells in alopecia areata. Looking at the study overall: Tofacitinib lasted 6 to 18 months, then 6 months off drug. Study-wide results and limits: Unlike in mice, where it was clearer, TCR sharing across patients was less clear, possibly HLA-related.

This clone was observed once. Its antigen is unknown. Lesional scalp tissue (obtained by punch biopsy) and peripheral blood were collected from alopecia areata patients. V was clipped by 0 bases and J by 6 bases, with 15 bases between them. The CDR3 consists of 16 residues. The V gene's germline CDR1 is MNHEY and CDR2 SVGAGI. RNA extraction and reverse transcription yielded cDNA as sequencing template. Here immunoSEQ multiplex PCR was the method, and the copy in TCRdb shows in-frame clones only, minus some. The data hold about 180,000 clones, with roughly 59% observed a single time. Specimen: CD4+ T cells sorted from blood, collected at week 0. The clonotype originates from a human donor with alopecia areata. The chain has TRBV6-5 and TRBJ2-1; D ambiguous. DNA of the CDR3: TGTGCCAGCAGTTACTCGAGTAGCCCGCTTGTCAATGAGCAGTTCTTC. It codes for CASSYSSSPLVNEQFF.